This T cell receptor beta chain was sequenced for a study of T cell responses to AZD1222 COVID-19 vaccine. Study as a whole: It was second doses at about 4 or about 12 weeks that were pooled.

As regards this clone: Its antigen is undetermined.

Here immunoSEQ multiplex PCR was the method, and the copy in TCRdb shows in-frame clones only, minus some. Of 150,000 to 200,000 clones detected, 92% appear once; the ten largest clones hold 1.1% to 1.5%. General observations from the study: Sampled repertoires all dated from after the peak T cell response. Donors skewed white British and female; clonal diversity was possibly underestimated.

The CDR3 is 15 residues long. From germline, CDR1 is SEHNR and CDR2 FQNEAQ (reference sequence). V shed 6 bases and J 6 bases; nucleotides not matched to a gene: 11. This clonotype was obtained from an adult in good health. The V gene is TRBV7-9, the J gene TRBJ2-1; 7 bases align to TRBD2. The sequences come from peripheral blood, collected on day 0 of AZD1222 vaccination. The CDR3 spells CASRGVAGQVNEQFF. CDR3 coding DNA: TGTGCCAGCAGGGGAGTAGCGGGTCAAGTCAATGAGCAGTTCTTC.